The entry below gives a single TCR beta chain sequence along with its context. Its antigen is still unknown. Germline CDR1 and CDR2: LNHDA and SQIVND (reference sequence). V shed 6 bases and J 5 bases; nucleotides not matched to a gene: 7. The CDR3 consists of 14 residues. Primers for the PCR totalled 60 Vbeta and 13 Jbeta. Data came from immunoSEQ multiplex PCR; TCRdb stores just in-frame clones and leaves some out. The profile shows fewer than 150,000 clones, about 66% of them singletons. The sample is drawn from a study of cytomegalovirus exposure and HLA in healthy donors. Study results and limitations: The records held CMV serostatus as the only immune exposure information. It is likely that the observed cluster of highly shared sequence variants was a sequencing artifact.

Sequencing used PBMCs. This rearrangement joins TRBV19 to TRBJ1-3; 7 bases are shared with TRBD1. This TCR was sampled from a human donor in good health. CDR3 loop: CASSREDRRNTIYF. CDR3 bases: TGTGCCAGTAGCCGAGAGGACAGGAGAAACACCATATATTTT.